One sample yielded the 22 T cell receptor beta chains listed below, sequenced in a study of blood T cell repertoires in COVID-19. Clones were sequenced by immunoSEQ multiplex PCR, and TCRdb holds only the in-frame ones, with some missing. The sample consists of around 220,000 clones, roughly 76% of them appearing once. The specimen was peripheral blood. Source of these receptors: a human donor in a cohort sampled during active COVID-19.

This clone was seen more than once but under ten times. The chain uses TRBV19 and TRBJ1-4, with a weak D call TRBD1 (5 bases). CDR3 length: 15 residues. Deletions cut 5 bases from V and 7 bases from J, with 17 bases between. CDR1 and CDR2 from the germline V gene are LNHDA and SQIVND (reference sequence). The CDR3 DNA follows: TGTGCCAGTAGTCCGCCTGGGCAGGGTGGTGAAAAACTGTTTTTT. Protein: CASSPPGQGGEKLFF.

The chain joins TRBV19 to TRBJ1-6; TRBD1 matches at 9 bases. Germline CDR1 reads LNHDA; CDR2 reads SQIVND (reference sequence). This CDR3 has 15 residues. The ends lost 10 bases at V and 7 bases at J; junction bases unmatched: 11. The chain's CDR3 is CATKGQGSFNSPLHF. The CDR3 region has the DNA TGTGCCACCAAGGGACAGGGATCGTTCAATTCACCCCTCCACTTT. The complete variable domain, with remaining parts taken from reference TRBV19 and TRBJ1-6, reads DGGITQSPKYLFRKEGQNVTLSCEQNLNHDAMYWYRQDPGQGLRLIYYSQIVNDFQKGDIAEGYSVSREKKESFPLTVTSAQKNPTAFYLCATKGQGSFNSPLHFGNGTRLTVT.

This chain uses TRBV7-2 with TRBJ2-7, with a possible D match to TRBD2 (6 bases). Germline V gene lookup returns CDR1 SGHTA and CDR2 FQGNSA. The ends were cut back, 2 bases at V and 7 bases at J, with 18 bases in the middle. This CDR3 has 15 residues. The CDR3 DNA reads as TGTGCCAGCAGCTTACGGGGGAAGTCACCGGGGGAGCAGTACTTC. The encoded protein is CASSLRGKSPGEQYF.

J is TRBJ1-2 and V is TRBV28; 9 positions agree with TRBD1. Germline-derived CDR1 and CDR2 are MDHEN and SYDVKM. This CDR3 is built from 14 residues. V gave up 8 bases and J gave up 4 bases; unmatched junction bases: 8. The CDR3 is CASVLDRGLYGYTF. The CDR3, as DNA: TGTGCCAGCGTTTTGGACAGGGGCCTCTATGGCTACACCTTC.

The rearrangement links TRBV5-4 to TRBJ1-2; possibly TRBD1 for D (5 bases). This CDR3 has 13 residues. V dropped 2 bases and J dropped 13 bases, with 18 bases sitting between them. The V gene's germline CDR1 is SGHNT and CDR2 YYREEE (reference sequence). The CDR3, as DNA: TGTGCCAGCAGCTTTCAGGGTCCCTCCGCCTTCACCTTC. Protein sequence: CASSFQGPSAFTF.

This clone was detected a few times. A junction boundary mismatches the germline segment, possibly from a read error. This chain joins TRBV10-3 and TRBJ2-7; D remains unclear. The CDR3 consists of 15 residues. Looked up from germline, CDR1 is ENHRY and CDR2 is SYGVKD. The CDR3 nucleotides read TGTGCCATCAGTGAGTCGGGCTACTCCTCCCACGAGCAGTACTTC. Its translation: CAISESGYSSHEQYF.

The chain recombines TRBV18 with TRBJ1-2; TRBD1 matches 7 bases. CDR1 and CDR2 (germline): KGHSH, LQKENI. The CDR3 runs to 13 residues. Losses at the gene ends were 4 bases for V and 2 bases for J; bases not matched to a gene: 1. CDR3 sequence reads: CASSRDSNYGYTF. The DNA of the CDR3 is TGTGCCAGCTCACGGGACAGCAACTATGGCTACACCTTC.

The chain is built from TRBV3-1 (or the pseudogene TRBV3-2) and TRBJ2-1; TRBD2 matches 7 bases. The CDR3 sequence is 16 residues long. Unmatched junction bases numbered 14, after V lost 0 bases and J lost 12 bases. Germline lookup yields CDR1 LGHDT and CDR2 YNNKEL (reference sequence). Here the CDR3 DNA reads TGTGCCAGCAGCCAAGAATCGCTAGCGGAGGGGATGAGGCAGTTCTTC. Protein product: CASSQESLAEGMRQFF.

This clone was detected once. The chain is built from TRBV30 and TRBJ2-5; a possible D gene is TRBD1 (5 bases). Trimming took off 0 bases at V and 6 bases at J, with 11 bases between the two ends. Germline V lookup: CDR1 GTSNPN, CDR2 SVGIG (reference sequence). This CDR3 has 13 residues. This CDR3 reads CAWSVGVWKTQYF. The CDR3, as DNA: TGTGCCTGGAGTGTAGGGGTTTGGAAGACCCAGTACTTC.

This clone was counted a few times. J is TRBJ2-7 and V is TRBV7-6; D gene unclear. Trimming removed 0 bases at V and 3 bases at J, with 9 bases between. CDR1 is SGHVS, CDR2 FNYEAQ, per germline. This CDR3 comprises 14 residues. This CDR3 is CASSLAHSYYEQYF. The CDR3 region has the DNA TGTGCCAGCAGCTTAGCGCACAGTTACTACGAGCAGTACTTC. Drawing the rest from reference TRBV7-6 and TRBJ2-7, the complete variable domain is GAGVSQSPRYKVTKRGQDVALRCDPISGHVSLYWYRQALGQGPEFLTYFNYEAQQDKSGLPNDRFSAERPEGSISTLTIQRTEQRDSAMYRCASSLAHSYYEQYFGPGTRLTVT.

CDR3 coding DNA: TGTGCCAGCAGCCCCGGGACATCCATCCCGAACACTGAAGCTTTCTTT. Its translation is CASSPGTSIPNTEAFF. This chain uses TRBV7-2 with TRBJ1-1, with a possible D match to TRBD1 (6 bases). Looked up from germline, CDR1 is SGHTA and CDR2 is FQGNSA. V lost 5 bases to trimming and J lost 1 base, with 17 bases between them. This CDR3 is built from 16 residues.

The chain is built from TRBV5-4 and TRBJ2-6; possible D gene TRBD2, 6 bases. The V gene lost 3 bases and the J gene lost 2 bases, with 18 bases spanning the gap. From germline, CDR1 is SGHNT and CDR2 YYREEE (reference sequence). This CDR3 contains 18 residues. The CDR3 region is CASSSGTSGGAGANVLTF. CDR3 DNA: TGTGCCAGCAGCTCCGGGACCTCCGGGGGAGCTGGGGCCAACGTCCTGACTTTC.

Only one count was recorded for this clone. CDR3 protein: CASSPVLGQETQYF. CDR3 bases: TGTGCCAGCAGTCCCGTACTCGGGCAAGAGACCCAGTACTTC. This chain links TRBV28 with TRBJ2-5; D is unclear. Trimming shortened V by 5 bases and J by 2 bases, and 12 bases separated the two germline ends. Looked up from germline, CDR1 is MDHEN and CDR2 is SYDVKM. This CDR3 is 14 amino acids long.

This chain connects TRBV10-2 to TRBJ1-5; no reliable D call. CDR3 length equals 14 residues. The V end was cut by 3 bases, the J end by 3 bases, with 9 bases between. CDR1 and CDR2 from the germline V gene are WSHSY and SAAADI. CDR3 nucleotide sequence: TGCGCCAGCAGTGAACATAATAACAATCAGCCCCAGCATTTT. The encoded protein is CASSEHNNNQPQHF.

The chain has TRBV21-1 and TRBJ1-5. TRBV21-1 is classified as a pseudogene. CDR3 length: 14 residues. CDR3 region: CASGRVASNQPQHF. In nucleotides, the CDR3 is TGTGCCAGCGGGCGGGTGGCTAGCAATCAGCCCCAGCATTTT.

The V gene is TRBV3-1 (or the pseudogene TRBV3-2), the J gene TRBJ2-1; tentatively, D is TRBD2 (5 bases). Trimming removed 2 bases at V and 7 bases at J, with 15 bases between. Germline CDR1 LGHDT, CDR2 YNNKEL (reference sequence). The CDR3 is made up of 15 amino acids. The DNA of the CDR3 is TGTGCCAGCAGCCAACCGGACTTACTGGGGAATGAGCAGTTCTTC. Translated, it gives CASSQPDLLGNEQFF.

The V and J genes are TRBV18 and TRBJ1-5; TRBD1 matches 7 bases. The germline V gene encodes CDR1 KGHSH and CDR2 LQKENI. Losses at the gene ends were 2 bases for V and 6 bases for J; bases not matched to a gene: 7. CDR3 length: 15 residues. The chain's CDR3 is CASSPLGGAGQPQHF. CDR3 in DNA: TGTGCCAGCTCACCATTAGGGGGCGCCGGTCAGCCCCAGCATTTT. Combining the CDR3 with reference TRBV18 and TRBJ1-5 gives the whole variable domain NAGVMQNPRHLVRRRGQEARLRCSPMKGHSHVYWYRQLPEEGLKFMVYLQKENIIDESGMPKERFSAEFPKEGPSILRIQQVVRGDSAAYFCASSPLGGAGQPQHFGDGTRLSIL.

To note about this clone: Given a much more abundant clone one base away, this may be a read error. This specimen includes other DNA sequences encoding the same CDR3. The V call is TRBV5-4, the J call TRBJ1-2; D may be TRBD1 (5 bases). The CDR3 contains 12 residues. Trimming shortened V by 2 bases and J by 8 bases, and 10 bases separated the two germline ends. CDR1 is SGHNT and CDR2 is YYREEE in the germline V gene (reference sequence). In nucleotides, the CDR3 is TGTGCCAGCAGCTTTGCAGGGTTGGGCTACACCTTC. Translation: CASSFAGLGYTF.

As regards this clone: The same CDR3 also results from other DNA sequences found in this sample. This chain uses TRBV9 with TRBJ2-1; D is unclear. In germline, CDR1 is SGDLS, CDR2 YYNGEE. There are 11 residues in the CDR3. V lost 0 bases, J lost 9 bases, and 4 bases lay in between. The CDR3 is CASSVGSEQFF. DNA of the CDR3: TGTGCCAGCAGCGTAGGGAGTGAGCAGTTCTTC.

This chain joins TRBV7-2 and TRBJ2-5, with D unresolved. The V end was cut by 0 bases, the J end by 4 bases, with 12 bases between. The CDR3 is made up of 15 amino acids. CDR1 is SGHTA and CDR2 is FQGNSA in the germline V gene. The CDR3, as DNA: TGTGCCAGCAGCTTAGCGACCAGCGATCGAGAGACCCAGTACTTC. It specifies CASSLATSDRETQYF.

V gene TRBV5-4 combines with J gene TRBJ2-7; 10 bases align to TRBD2. This CDR3 has 13 amino acids. Per the germline V gene, CDR1 is SGHNT and CDR2 is YYREEE (reference sequence). V was clipped by 4 bases and J by 5 bases; unmatched bases: 3. CDR3 in DNA: TGTGCCAGCAGCCTAGCGGGAGTCAACGAGCAGTACTTC. Protein product: CASSLAGVNEQYF.

The J gene is TRBJ2-2, the V gene TRBV18; D call uncertain. Germline CDR1 reads KGHSH; CDR2 reads LQKENI. The CDR3 is made up of 15 amino acids. Trimming stripped 2 bases from V and 2 bases from J, with 9 bases between. The CDR3 DNA reads as TGTGCCAGCTCACCAGAAACAGCTAACACCGGGGAGCTGTTTTTT. Translated: CASSPETANTGELFF.